This TCR beta chain was sequenced in a study of blood T cell repertoires in COVID-19. Background on the study: From the United States, Italy and Spain came samples of acute and convalescent COVID-19. PBMCs, B-cell-depleted T cells, or T cells provided the cDNA or gDNA that made up the material.

Germline V lookup: CDR1 SGHNT, CDR2 YYREEE (reference sequence). Trimming removed 2 bases from V and 4 bases from J; junction bases left unmatched: 5. CDR3 length: 15 residues. As processed by the authors: Amplification from reference gene primers served as the basis for estimated nucleated cell counts. Generated by immunoSEQ multiplex PCR, the TCRdb table keeps only in-frame clones and is missing some. Clonal size and the V and J genes are those of that table, whereas D and trimming came from the DNA. The table has about 270,000 clones, about 87% seen once. The sequenced material came from peripheral blood. The clonotype originates from a man aged 60 to 75 who had recovered from COVID-19. J is TRBJ1-5 and V is TRBV5-4, with TRBD1 matching over 8 bases. The CDR3 sequence is CASSFQGAGNQPQHF. The CDR3 coding sequence is TGTGCCAGCAGCTTTCAGGGGGCGGGAAATCAGCCCCAGCATTTT.